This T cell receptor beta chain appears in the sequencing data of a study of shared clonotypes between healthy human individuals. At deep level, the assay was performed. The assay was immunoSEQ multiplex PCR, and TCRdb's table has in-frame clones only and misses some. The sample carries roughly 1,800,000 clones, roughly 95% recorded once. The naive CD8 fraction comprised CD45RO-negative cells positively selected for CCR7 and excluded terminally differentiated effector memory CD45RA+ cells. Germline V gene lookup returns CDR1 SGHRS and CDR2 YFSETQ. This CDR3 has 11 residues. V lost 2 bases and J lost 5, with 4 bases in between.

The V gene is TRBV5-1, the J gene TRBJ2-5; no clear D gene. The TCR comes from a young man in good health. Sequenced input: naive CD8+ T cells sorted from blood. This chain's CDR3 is CASSLIETQYF. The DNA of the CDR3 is TGCGCCAGCAGCTTAATTGAGACCCAGTACTTC.